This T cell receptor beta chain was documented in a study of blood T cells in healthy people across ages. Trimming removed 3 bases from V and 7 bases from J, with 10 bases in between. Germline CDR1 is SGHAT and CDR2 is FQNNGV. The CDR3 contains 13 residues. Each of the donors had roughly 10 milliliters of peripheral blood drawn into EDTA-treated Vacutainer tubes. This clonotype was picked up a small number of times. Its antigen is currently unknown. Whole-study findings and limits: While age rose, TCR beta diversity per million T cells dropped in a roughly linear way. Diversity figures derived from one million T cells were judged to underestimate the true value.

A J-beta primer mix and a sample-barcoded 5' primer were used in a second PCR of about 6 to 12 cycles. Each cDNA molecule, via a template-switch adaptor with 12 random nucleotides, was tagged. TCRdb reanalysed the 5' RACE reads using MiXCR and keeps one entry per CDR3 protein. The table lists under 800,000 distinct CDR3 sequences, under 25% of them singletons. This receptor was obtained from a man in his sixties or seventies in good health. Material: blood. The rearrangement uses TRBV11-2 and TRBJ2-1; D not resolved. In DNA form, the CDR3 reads TGTGCCAGCAGCTTGGTTGGCAGGAATGAGCAGTTCTTC. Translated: CASSLVGRNEQFF.